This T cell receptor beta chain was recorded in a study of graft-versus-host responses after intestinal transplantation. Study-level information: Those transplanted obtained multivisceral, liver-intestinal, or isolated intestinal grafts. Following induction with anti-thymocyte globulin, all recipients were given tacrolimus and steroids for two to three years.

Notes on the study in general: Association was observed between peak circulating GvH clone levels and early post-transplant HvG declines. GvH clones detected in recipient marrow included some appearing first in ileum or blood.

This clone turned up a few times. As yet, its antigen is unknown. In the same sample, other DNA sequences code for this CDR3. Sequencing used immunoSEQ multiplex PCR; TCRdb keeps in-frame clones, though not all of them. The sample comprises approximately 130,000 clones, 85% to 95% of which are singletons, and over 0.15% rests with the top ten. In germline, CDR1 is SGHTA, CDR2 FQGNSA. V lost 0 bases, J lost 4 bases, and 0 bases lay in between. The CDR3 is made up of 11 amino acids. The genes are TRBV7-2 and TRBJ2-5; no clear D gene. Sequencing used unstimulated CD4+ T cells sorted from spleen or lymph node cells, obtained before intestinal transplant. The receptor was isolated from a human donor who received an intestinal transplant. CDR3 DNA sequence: TGTGCCAGCAGCTTAGCAGAGACCCAGTACTTC. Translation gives CASSLAETQYF.